This TCR beta chain was documented in a study of early T cells in non-severe SARS-CoV-2 infection. About the study: Sequencing of unsorted whole blood was done on bulk RNA, leaving chains unpaired. Overall study results and limits: Private and CD4 specificities were missed by VDJdb matching, skewed to anti-spike CD8.

Individual cDNA molecules received unique molecular identifiers during library preparation. TCRdb re-called the 5' RACE reads with MiXCR, one entry per CDR3 protein. The sample includes some 91,000 distinct CDR3 sequences, roughly an eighth of them seen just once. V was shortened by 2 bases and J by 2 bases, with 13 bases between the two germline ends. This CDR3 spans 16 amino acids. Germline V lookup: CDR1 MNHEY, CDR2 SVGEGT. Worth noting for this clonotype: Antigen unknown.

Sequences were obtained from whole blood. The rearrangement joins TRBV6-2 or TRBV6-3 to TRBJ2-4; D is unresolved. The receptor's source is an adult who was a healthcare worker with PCR-confirmed SARS-CoV-2 infection or an uninfected control (not recorded which). The DNA for the CDR3 is TGTGCCAGCAGTTACGGTACAGAGCATACCAAAAACATTCAGTACTTC. Translating it yields CASSYGTEHTKNIQYF.